Listed here are 29 T cell receptor beta chains from one sample, sequenced in a study of tumor-infiltrating lymphocytes in primary liver carcinoma. Blood RNA was derived from unsorted whole blood, and germline DNA was extracted too. Priming with a constant-region primer yielded TCR beta cDNA from 400 to 500 ng total RNA. Each TCR beta library was derived from three nested multiplex PCR rounds that employed slightly modified ARM-PCR. TRBV1-TRBV30 forward primers and a C-beta reverse primer were used in the first two PCR rounds, which each ran for 9 to 10 cycles. TCRdb reprocessed the multiplex PCR reads with MiXCR, giving one entry per CDR3 protein. Of just over 300,000 distinct CDR3 sequences in the sample, approximately 58% are singletons; the top ten hold approximately 15%. The material sequenced was peripheral blood. These receptors all come from a woman in her thirties with primary liver carcinoma and hepatitis B virus infection.

Details on this clonotype: A much larger clone is a single base away; this may be a read error. The chain links TRBV6-1 to TRBJ2-5; D uncertain. Trimming pared 7 bases from V and 2 bases from J, leaving 14 bases between. Germline lookup yields CDR1 MNHNS and CDR2 SASEGT. The CDR3 is 14 residues long. CDR3 bases: TGTGCCAGCAATGTACGGTGGGGTCAAGAGACCCAGTACTTC. Translating it yields CASNVRWGQETQYF.

Concerning this clonotype: The junction departs from germline at one end; a sequencing error may be responsible. This chain links TRBV12-3 or TRBV12-4 with TRBJ1-2; 7 nucleotides agree with TRBD1. The CDR3 is 16 amino acids. CDR3 nucleotide sequence: TGTGTCAGCAGTCCCAGCGTCAAGGGGGCGACTCATGGCTACACCTTC. Protein product: CVSSPSVKGATHGYTF.

This clonotype appeared a single time. This sequence may be a read error, since a much larger clone differs from it by one base. The rearrangement links TRBV12-3 or TRBV12-4 to TRBJ2-7; D is possibly TRBD1 (5 bases). This CDR3 has 11 amino acids. CDR3 DNA: TGTGCCAGCAGTTTAGGTCAGGGATGGAGCTTC. This sequence encodes CASSLGQGWSF.

This clonotype was found many times. The J gene is TRBJ2-3, the V gene TRBV11-3; D ambiguous. This CDR3 has 12 amino acids. V lost 3 bases to trimming and J lost 2 bases, with 3 bases between them. Germline V gene lookup returns CDR1 SGHNT and CDR2 YENEEA. The DNA of the CDR3 is TGTGCCAGCAGCTTCGTCACAGATACGCAGTATTTT. Encoded protein: CASSFVTDTQYF.

Turning to this clonotype: A single base separates this from a much larger clone, so it may be a read error. The V gene is TRBV6-1, the J gene TRBJ2-2; D might be TRBD2 (6 bases). Germline V gene lookup returns CDR1 MNHNS and CDR2 SASEGT. V dropped 6 bases and J dropped 3 bases, with 14 bases sitting between them. The CDR3 loop spans 15 amino acids. The CDR3 is CASRSVQRDTGELFF. Written as DNA, the CDR3 is TGTGCCAGCAGGTCGGTACAGCGGGACACCGGGGAGCTGTTTTTT.

This clonotype was counted only a few times. The rearrangement joins TRBV5-1 to TRBJ2-2, with D perhaps matching TRBD2 (5 bases). Germline V gives CDR1 SGHRS, CDR2 YFSETQ. V was trimmed by 1 base and J by 2 bases, leaving 12 bases between them. The CDR3 runs 16 residues. The CDR3 is CASSLKRTANTGELFF. The CDR3 nucleotides read TGCGCCAGCAGCTTGAAGCGGACGGCAAACACCGGGGAGCTGTTTTTT.

This clonotype has only a few counts. The chain has TRBV13 and TRBJ2-3; a possible D gene is TRBD2 (6 bases). In germline, CDR1 is PRHDT, CDR2 FYEKMQ (reference sequence). The ends were cut back, 5 bases at V and 1 base at J, with 19 bases in the middle. CDR3 length: 17 residues. The CDR3 bases are TGTGCCAGCAGCCTGACACCCGGGACTTTTGGCACAGATACGCAGTATTTT. It yields the protein CASSLTPGTFGTDTQYF.

V usage is TRBV5-1 and J usage is TRBJ1-4; a weak D match, TRBD1 (5 bases). The V end lost 4 bases, the J end lost 7 bases, and 11 bases lay between the germline ends. The CDR3 has 13 amino acids. CDR1 SGHRS and CDR2 YFSETQ come from the germline V gene. CDR3 in amino acids: CASSLPGTEKLFF. CDR3 nucleotide sequence: TGCGCCAGCAGCCTACCCGGGACTGAAAAACTGTTTTTT. The full variable domain, completed using reference TRBV5-1 and TRBJ1-4, is KAGVTQTPRYLIKTRGQQVTLSCSPISGHRSVSWYQQTPGQGLQFLFEYFSETQRNKGNFPGRFSGRQFSNSRSEMNVSTLELGDSALYLCASSLPGTEKLFFGSGTQLSVL.

As concerns this clonotype: A much larger clone differs from this one at a single base, so this may be a read error. The chain recombines TRBV29-1 with TRBJ1-1; D uncertain. The germline V gene encodes CDR1 SQVTM and CDR2 ANQGSEA. V lost 4 bases and J 4 bases, leaving 13 bases between the germline ends. The CDR3 has 13 amino acids. Here the CDR3 reads CSVVWEEGTEAFF. CDR3 sequence (DNA): TGCAGCGTTGTGTGGGAGGAGGGCACTGAAGCTTTCTTT.

The chain has TRBV11-2 and TRBJ2-7, with a possible D match to TRBD2 (6 bases). Germline V gene data show CDR1 as SGHAT and CDR2 as FQNNGV. The CDR3 sequence is 14 residues long. With 7 bases removed from V and 2 bases from J, the gap between germline ends came to 15 bases. CDR3 DNA: TGTGCCAGCACCTCTCAGCGGGTGACCTACGAGCAGTACTTC. Translation gives CASTSQRVTYEQYF.

This chain uses TRBV7-9 with TRBJ2-3; D not resolved. This CDR3 spans 14 amino acids. The V and J ends lost 5 bases and 6 bases respectively, with 15 bases between them. The germline V gene has CDR1 SEHNR and CDR2 FQNEAQ (reference sequence). The CDR3 loop reads CASSPDGFQDTQYF. CDR3 nucleotide sequence: TGTGCCAGCAGCCCCGACGGGTTCCAGGATACGCAGTATTTT.

To note about this clonotype: This may come from a read error, since a much larger clone is one base off. This sequence joins TRBV14 and TRBJ2-1; 7 bases line up with TRBD2. There are 17 residues in the CDR3. The germline V gene has CDR1 SGHDN and CDR2 FVKESK. CDR3 region: CASSQVWGGSSHNEQFF. The CDR3 coding sequence is TGTGCCAGCAGCCAAGTTTGGGGCGGGAGCTCCCACAATGAGCAGTTCTTC. Based on the CDR3 plus reference TRBV14 and TRBJ2-1, the full variable domain is EAGVTQFPSHSVIEKGQTVTLRCDPISGHDNLYWYRRVMGKEIKFLLHFVKESKQDESGMPNNRFLAERTGGTYSTLKVQPAELEDSGVYFCASSQVWGGSSHNEQFFGPGTRLTVL.

As regards this clonotype: Germline and junction disagree at one end, which may indicate a read error. The chain uses TRBV11-3 and TRBJ2-3; perhaps D is TRBD1 or TRBD2 (6 bases each). The CDR3 contains 14 residues. Looked up from germline, CDR1 is SGHNT and CDR2 is YENEEA. CDR3 sequence: CASSSGGDTDTQYF. Here the CDR3 DNA reads TGTGCCAGCAGCTCGGGCGGGGACACAGATACACAGTATTTT.

This clonotype has a handful of counts. Relative to the germline gene, one junction end is altered; a read error may explain this. The chain employs TRBV11-1 and TRBJ2-4; 9 bases align to TRBD2. The CDR3 runs 17 residues. The germline gives CDR1 SGHAT, CDR2 FQDESV (reference sequence). This CDR3 is CASSFPGTSRAKNILYF. The CDR3 coding sequence is TGTGCCAGCAGCTTTCCCGGGACTAGCAGGGCCAAAAACATTCTGTACTTC.

This clonotype was detected only a few times. The V call is TRBV11-3, the J call TRBJ2-5, with D tentatively TRBD2 (5 bases). Germline V gene sequence: CDR1 SGHNT, CDR2 YENEEA. The CDR3 is made up of 17 amino acids. V was pared by 5 bases and J by 7 bases, with 26 bases between. Here the CDR3 DNA reads TGTGCCAGCAGCCCTCGACGCGGACTGGACGGGTCAGGGACCCAGTACTTC. It encodes CASSPRRGLDGSGTQYF.

Worth noting for this clonotype: A junction boundary mismatches the germline segment, possibly from a read error. The CDR3: CVSSYSRAAGHEQYF. The CDR3 nucleotides read TGTGTCAGCAGTTACTCTCGGGCGGCGGGCCACGAGCAGTACTTC. This chain links TRBV6-5 with TRBJ2-7; tentatively, D is TRBD2 (5 bases). CDR1 MNHEY and CDR2 SVGAGI come from the germline V gene. This CDR3 comprises 15 residues.

This clonotype was seen more than once but under ten times. The chain employs TRBV29-1 and TRBJ2-2, with 7 bases fitting TRBD2. V lost 7 bases and J lost 4; bases outside the gene matches: 3. The V gene's germline CDR1 is SQVTM and CDR2 ANQGSEA. This CDR3 comprises 12 residues. CDR3: CSAAGATGELFF. CDR3 bases: TGCAGCGCCGCGGGAGCCACCGGGGAGCTGTTTTTT.

This chain joins TRBV6-1 and TRBJ2-4, with TRBD1 matching 7 bases. Looked up from germline, CDR1 is MNHNS and CDR2 is SASEGT. V shed 5 bases, J shed 9 bases, and the junction held 13 bases outside the gene matches. The CDR3 is made up of 15 amino acids. In DNA, the CDR3 is TGTGCCAGCAGTTACAGGGGTGATGTGGGAAGCATTCAGTACTTC. It translates to CASSYRGDVGSIQYF.

The CDR3: CASSSYYYNEQFF. The CDR3, as DNA: TGCGCCAGCAGTTCGTACTACTATAATGAGCAGTTCTTC. The V gene is TRBV4-1, the J gene TRBJ2-1; the D is unclear. V lost 6 bases to trimming and J lost 7 bases, with 13 bases between them. The length of the CDR3 is 13 residues. Germline assignment: CDR1 MGHRA and CDR2 YSYEKL.

Details on this clonotype: One end of the junction is discordant with germline, which a read error may explain. The V call is TRBV5-5, the J call TRBJ2-3; D unclear. This CDR3 region has 15 residues. Germline CDR1 and CDR2: SGHKS and YYEKEE (reference sequence). CDR3 DNA sequence: TGTGCCAGCAGCTTGGTCGGGTTTGCCACAAATACGCAGTATTTT. It codes for CASSLVGFATNTQYF.

This clonotype was seen at least ten times. The chain joins TRBV6-6 to TRBJ2-5, with D perhaps TRBD2 (5 bases). The CDR3 covers 15 residues. The V end was cut by 5 bases, the J end by 5 bases, with 18 bases between. The germline V gene encodes CDR1 MNHNY and CDR2 SVGAGI (reference sequence). Written as DNA, the CDR3 is TGTGCCAGCAGTACTAGTCGTAGGCCATTTGAGACCCAGTACTTC. Amino acids: CASSTSRRPFETQYF.

Regarding this clonotype: This may be a read error: a much more frequent sequence differs by one nucleotide. The chain has TRBV24-1 and TRBJ2-1, with D maybe TRBD2 (6 bases). In germline, CDR1 is KGHDR, CDR2 SFDVKD. This CDR3 is built from 15 residues. Trimming removed 1 base from V and 7 bases from J, with 13 bases in between. The DNA of the CDR3 is TGTGCCACCAGTGATTTTCTAGAGGGAGGAAATGAGCAGTTCTTC. This encodes CATSDFLEGGNEQFF.

The chain uses TRBV5-1 and TRBJ2-1; 7 nucleotides line up with TRBD1. This CDR3 has 14 amino acids. With V trimmed by 5 bases and J by 8 bases, 10 bases remained unmatched. Germline CDR1 and CDR2: SGHRS and YFSETQ. The CDR3 region is CASRLWTGIDEQFF. CDR3 DNA: TGCGCCAGCAGGCTTTGGACAGGAATAGATGAGCAGTTCTTC.

This clonotype showed up many times. The rearrangement uses TRBV6-1 and TRBJ1-1, with unresolved D. The CDR3 totals 14 residues. Germline assignment: CDR1 MNHNS and CDR2 SASEGT. Trimming left V 3 bases short and J 0 bases short, with 8 bases between. CDR3 amino acids: CASSDVTLNTEAFF. The DNA of the CDR3 is TGTGCCAGCAGTGACGTGACATTGAACACTGAAGCTTTCTTT.

In the case of this clonotype: This may be a read error, as it is one base from a much larger clone. The chain is built from TRBV12-3 or TRBV12-4 and TRBJ2-1, with D possibly TRBD2 on 6 matching bases. The CDR3 is 12 amino acids. Trimming removed 3 bases at V and 15 bases at J, with 15 bases between. The CDR3 nucleotides read TGTGCCAGCAGTTTCATTGAGGGAGGTGGGTTCTTC. Protein sequence: CASSFIEGGGFF.

This rearrangement joins TRBV6-4 to TRBJ2-1; D is undetermined. The V and J ends lost 7 bases and 13 bases respectively, with 17 bases between them. Germline CDR1 MRHNA, CDR2 SNTAGT. CDR3 size: 12 residues. The CDR3 is CASITTNVNQFF. The DNA of the CDR3 is TGTGCCAGCATCACAACCAACGTTAACCAGTTCTTC.

A remark on this clonotype: A single base separates this from a much larger clone, so it may be a read error. V gene TRBV29-1 combines with J gene TRBJ1-1; no definite D call. Looked up from germline, CDR1 is SQVTM and CDR2 is ANQGSEA. This CDR3 spans 13 amino acids. CDR3 sequence: CSLEEGGFTEAFF. CDR3 nucleotides: TGCAGCCTTGAGGAAGGCGGTTTCACTGAAGCTTTCTTT.

Remarks on this clonotype: As the CDR3 is not closed by the conserved phenylalanine or tryptophan, this likely results from a read error. The gene calls are TRBV11-3 and TRBJ2-6; D is uncertain. The CDR3 has 17 residues. Trimming removed 4 bases from V and 0 bases from J, with 13 bases in between. Germline assignment: CDR1 SGHNT and CDR2 YENEEA. CDR3 protein: CASSSHHGHSGANVLTI. The CDR3 coding sequence is TGTGCCAGCAGCTCGCATCACGGCCACTCTGGGGCCAACGTCCTGACTATC.

About this clonotype itself: A junction boundary mismatches the germline segment, possibly from a read error. The chain recombines TRBV12-3 or TRBV12-4 with TRBJ2-3; D tentatively reads TRBD1 or TRBD2 (5 bases each). This CDR3 comprises 12 residues. CDR3 nucleotide sequence: TGTGCCGGCAGTTTAGGGGCGCGGGCTTCGGATTTT. Protein sequence: CAGSLGARASDF.